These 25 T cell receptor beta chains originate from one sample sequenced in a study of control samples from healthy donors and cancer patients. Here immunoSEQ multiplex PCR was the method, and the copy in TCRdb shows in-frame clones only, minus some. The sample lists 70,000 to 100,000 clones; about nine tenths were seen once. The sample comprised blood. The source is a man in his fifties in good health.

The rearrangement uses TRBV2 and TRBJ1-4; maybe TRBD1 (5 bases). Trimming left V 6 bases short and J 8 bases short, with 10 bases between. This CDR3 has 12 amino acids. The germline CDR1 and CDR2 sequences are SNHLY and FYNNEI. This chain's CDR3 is CASRIAGEKLFF. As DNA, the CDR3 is TGTGCCAGCAGGATAGCAGGGGAAAAACTGTTTTTT.

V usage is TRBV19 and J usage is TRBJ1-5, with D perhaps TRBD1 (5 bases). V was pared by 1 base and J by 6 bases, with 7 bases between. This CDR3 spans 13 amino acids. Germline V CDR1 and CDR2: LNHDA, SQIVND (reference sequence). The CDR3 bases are TGTGCCAGTAGTATAGGGGGGGGTCAGCCCCAGCATTTT. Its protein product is CASSIGGGQPQHF.

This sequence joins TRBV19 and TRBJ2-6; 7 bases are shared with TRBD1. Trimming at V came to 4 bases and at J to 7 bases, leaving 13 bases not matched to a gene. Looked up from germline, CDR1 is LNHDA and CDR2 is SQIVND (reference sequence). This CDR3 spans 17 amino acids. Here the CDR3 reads CASSRRTGSPIANVLTF. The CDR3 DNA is TGTGCCAGTAGTAGGCGGACAGGCTCACCAATAGCCAACGTCCTGACTTTC. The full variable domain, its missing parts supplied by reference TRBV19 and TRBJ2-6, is DGGITQSPKYLFRKEGQNVTLSCEQNLNHDAMYWYRQDPGQGLRLIYYSQIVNDFQKGDIAEGYSVSREKKESFPLTVTSAQKNPTAFYLCASSRRTGSPIANVLTFGAGSRLTVL.

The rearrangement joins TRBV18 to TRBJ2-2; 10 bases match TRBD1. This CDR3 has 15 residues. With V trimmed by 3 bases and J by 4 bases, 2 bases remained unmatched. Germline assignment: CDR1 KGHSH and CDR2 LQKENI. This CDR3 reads CASSPGQGTTGELFF. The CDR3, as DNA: TGTGCCAGCTCACCGGGACAGGGGACCACCGGGGAGCTGTTTTTT. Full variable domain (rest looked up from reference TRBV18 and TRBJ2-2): NAGVMQNPRHLVRRRGQEARLRCSPMKGHSHVYWYRQLPEEGLKFMVYLQKENIIDESGMPKERFSAEFPKEGPSILRIQQVVRGDSAAYFCASSPGQGTTGELFFGEGSRLTVL.

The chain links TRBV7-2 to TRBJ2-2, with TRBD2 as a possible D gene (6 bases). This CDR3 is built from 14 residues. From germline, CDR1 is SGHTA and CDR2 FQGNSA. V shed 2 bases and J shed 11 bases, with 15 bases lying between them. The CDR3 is CASSLSGSWGELFF. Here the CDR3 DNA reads TGTGCCAGCAGCTTATCCGGGAGCTGGGGTGAGCTGTTTTTT. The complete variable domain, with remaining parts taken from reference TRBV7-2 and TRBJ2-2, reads GAGVSQSPSNKVTEKGKDVELRCDPISGHTALYWYRQSLGQGLEFLIYFQGNSAPDKSGLPSDRFSAERTGGSVSTLTIQRTQQEDSAVYLCASSLSGSWGELFFGEGSRLTVL.

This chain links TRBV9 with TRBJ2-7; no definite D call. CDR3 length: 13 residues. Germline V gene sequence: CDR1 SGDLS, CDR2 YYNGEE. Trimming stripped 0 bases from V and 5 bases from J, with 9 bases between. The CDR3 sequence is CASSVEGRHEQYF. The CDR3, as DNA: TGTGCCAGCAGCGTAGAGGGCAGACACGAGCAGTACTTC.

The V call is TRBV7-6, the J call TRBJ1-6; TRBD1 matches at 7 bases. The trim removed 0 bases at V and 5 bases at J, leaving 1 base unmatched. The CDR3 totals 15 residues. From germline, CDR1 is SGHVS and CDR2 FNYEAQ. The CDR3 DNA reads TGTGCCAGCAGCTTAGCCGGGACAGATAATTCACCCCTCCACTTT. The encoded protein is CASSLAGTDNSPLHF. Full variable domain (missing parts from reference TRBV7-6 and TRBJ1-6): GAGVSQSPRYKVTKRGQDVALRCDPISGHVSLYWYRQALGQGPEFLTYFNYEAQQDKSGLPNDRFSAERPEGSISTLTIQRTEQRDSAMYRCASSLAGTDNSPLHFGNGTRLTVT.

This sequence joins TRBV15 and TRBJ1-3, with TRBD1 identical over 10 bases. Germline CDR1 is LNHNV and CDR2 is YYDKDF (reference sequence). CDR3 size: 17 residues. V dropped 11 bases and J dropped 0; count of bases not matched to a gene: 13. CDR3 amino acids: CALGRDRGEVSGNTIYF. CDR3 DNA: TGTGCCCTCGGCCGGGACAGGGGCGAGGTCTCTGGAAACACCATATATTTT.

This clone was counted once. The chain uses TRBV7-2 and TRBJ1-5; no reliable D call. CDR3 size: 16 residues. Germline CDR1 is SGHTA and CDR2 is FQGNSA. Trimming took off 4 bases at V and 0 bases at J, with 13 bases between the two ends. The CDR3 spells CASSSASPYSNQPQHF. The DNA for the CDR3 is TGTGCCAGCAGCTCCGCGAGCCCCTATAGCAATCAGCCCCAGCATTTT. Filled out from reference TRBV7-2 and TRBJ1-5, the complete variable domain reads GAGVSQSPSNKVTEKGKDVELRCDPISGHTALYWYRQSLGQGLEFLIYFQGNSAPDKSGLPSDRFSAERTGGSVSTLTIQRTQQEDSAVYLCASSSASPYSNQPQHFGDGTRLSIL.

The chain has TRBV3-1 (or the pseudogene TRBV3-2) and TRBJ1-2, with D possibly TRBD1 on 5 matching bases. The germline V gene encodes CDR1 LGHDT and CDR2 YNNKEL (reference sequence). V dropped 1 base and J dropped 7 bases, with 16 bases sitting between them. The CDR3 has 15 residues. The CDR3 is CASSQVGTGVGGYTF. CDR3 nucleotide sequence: TGTGCCAGCAGCCAAGTTGGGACGGGGGTTGGTGGCTACACCTTC.

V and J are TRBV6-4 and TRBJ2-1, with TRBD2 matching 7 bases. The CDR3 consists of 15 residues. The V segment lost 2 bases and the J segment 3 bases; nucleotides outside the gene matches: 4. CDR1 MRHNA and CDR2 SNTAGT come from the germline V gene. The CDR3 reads CASSDPGLGYNEQFF. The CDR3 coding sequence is TGTGCCAGCAGTGACCCTGGACTAGGCTACAATGAGCAGTTCTTC.

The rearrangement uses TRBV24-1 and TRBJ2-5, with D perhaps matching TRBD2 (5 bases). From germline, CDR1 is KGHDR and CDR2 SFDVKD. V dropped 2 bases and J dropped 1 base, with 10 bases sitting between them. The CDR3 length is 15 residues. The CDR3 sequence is CATSDYREPQETQYF. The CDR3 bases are TGTGCCACCAGTGATTACCGGGAACCCCAAGAGACCCAGTACTTC.

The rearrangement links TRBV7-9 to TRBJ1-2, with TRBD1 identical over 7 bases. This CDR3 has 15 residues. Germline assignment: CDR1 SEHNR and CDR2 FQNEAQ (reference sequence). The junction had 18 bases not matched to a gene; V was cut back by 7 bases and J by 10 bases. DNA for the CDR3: TGTGCCAGCACCCGAGGGGACAGAGGGCTTCGGGACTACACCTTC. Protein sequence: CASTRGDRGLRDYTF.

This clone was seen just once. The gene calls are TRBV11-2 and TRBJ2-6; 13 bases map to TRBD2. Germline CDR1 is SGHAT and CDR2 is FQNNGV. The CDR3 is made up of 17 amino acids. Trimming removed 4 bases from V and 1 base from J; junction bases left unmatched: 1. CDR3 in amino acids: CASSWGLAGSGANVLTF. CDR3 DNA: TGTGCCAGCAGCTGGGGACTAGCGGGATCTGGGGCCAACGTCCTGACTTTC.

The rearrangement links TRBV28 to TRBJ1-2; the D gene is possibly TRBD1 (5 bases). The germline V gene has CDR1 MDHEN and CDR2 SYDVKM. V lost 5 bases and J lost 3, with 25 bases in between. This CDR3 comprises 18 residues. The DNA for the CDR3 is TGTGCCAGCAGTCTTACAGGACACCGAACTACCAAAGACTATGGCTACACCTTC. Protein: CASSLTGHRTTKDYGYTF.

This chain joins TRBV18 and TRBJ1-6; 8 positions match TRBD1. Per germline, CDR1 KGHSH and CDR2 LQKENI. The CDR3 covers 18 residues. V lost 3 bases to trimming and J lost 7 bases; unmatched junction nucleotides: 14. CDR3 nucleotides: TGTGCCAGCTCACCCAATGGACAGGGAGGATTTACAAATTCACCCCTCCACTTT. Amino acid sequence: CASSPNGQGGFTNSPLHF. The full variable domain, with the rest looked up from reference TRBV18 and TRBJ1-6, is NAGVMQNPRHLVRRRGQEARLRCSPMKGHSHVYWYRQLPEEGLKFMVYLQKENIIDESGMPKERFSAEFPKEGPSILRIQQVVRGDSAAYFCASSPNGQGGFTNSPLHFGNGTRLTVT.

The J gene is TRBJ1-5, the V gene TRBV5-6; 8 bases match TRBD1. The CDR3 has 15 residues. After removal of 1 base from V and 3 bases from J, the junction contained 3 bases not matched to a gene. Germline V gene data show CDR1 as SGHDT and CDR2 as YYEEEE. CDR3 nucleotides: TGTGCCAGCAGCTTGAAGGACAGGGACAATCAGCCCCAGCATTTT. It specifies CASSLKDRDNQPQHF.

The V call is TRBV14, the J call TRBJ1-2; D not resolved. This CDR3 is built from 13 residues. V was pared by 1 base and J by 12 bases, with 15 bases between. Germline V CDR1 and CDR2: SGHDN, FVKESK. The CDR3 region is CASSQAHEGRNTF. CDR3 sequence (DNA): TGTGCCAGCAGCCAAGCTCATGAAGGGAGAAACACCTTC.

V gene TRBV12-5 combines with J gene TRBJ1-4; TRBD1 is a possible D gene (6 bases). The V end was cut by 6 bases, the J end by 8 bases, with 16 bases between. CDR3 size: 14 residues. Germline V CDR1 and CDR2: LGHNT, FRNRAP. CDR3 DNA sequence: TGTGCTAGTGGGACCACAGGGTTTGGGGAAAAACTGTTTTTT. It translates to CASGTTGFGEKLFF.

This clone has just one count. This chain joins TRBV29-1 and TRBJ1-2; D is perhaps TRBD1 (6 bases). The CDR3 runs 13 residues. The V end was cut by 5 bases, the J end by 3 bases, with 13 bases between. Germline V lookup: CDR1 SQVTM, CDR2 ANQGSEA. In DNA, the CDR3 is TGCAGCGTTTATGACAGGAATGACTATGGCTACACCTTC. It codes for CSVYDRNDYGYTF.

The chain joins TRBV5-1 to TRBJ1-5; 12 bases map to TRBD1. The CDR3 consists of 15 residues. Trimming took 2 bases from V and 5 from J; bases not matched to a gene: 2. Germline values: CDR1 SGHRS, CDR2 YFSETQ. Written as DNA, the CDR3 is TGCGCCAGCAGCTTCGGGACAGGGGGCGATCAGCCCCAGCATTTT. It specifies CASSFGTGGDQPQHF.

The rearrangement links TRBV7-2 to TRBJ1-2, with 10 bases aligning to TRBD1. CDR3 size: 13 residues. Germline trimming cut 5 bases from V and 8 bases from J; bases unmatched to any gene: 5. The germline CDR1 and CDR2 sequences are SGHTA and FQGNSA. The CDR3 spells CASSPGQGRGYTF. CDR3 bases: TGTGCCAGCAGCCCGGGACAGGGGCGAGGCTACACCTTC.

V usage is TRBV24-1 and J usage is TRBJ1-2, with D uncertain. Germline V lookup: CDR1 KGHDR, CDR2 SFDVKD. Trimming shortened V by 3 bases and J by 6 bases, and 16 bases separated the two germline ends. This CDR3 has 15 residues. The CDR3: CATSDSVTTRNGYTF. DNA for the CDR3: TGTGCCACCAGTGATAGTGTGACAACACGGAATGGCTACACCTTC.

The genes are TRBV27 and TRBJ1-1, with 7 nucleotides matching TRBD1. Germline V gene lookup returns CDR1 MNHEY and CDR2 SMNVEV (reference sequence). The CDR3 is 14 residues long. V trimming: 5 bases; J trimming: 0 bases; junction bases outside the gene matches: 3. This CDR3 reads CASSVRGMNTEAFF. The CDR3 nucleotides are TGTGCCAGCAGTGTCAGGGGGATGAACACTGAAGCTTTCTTT.

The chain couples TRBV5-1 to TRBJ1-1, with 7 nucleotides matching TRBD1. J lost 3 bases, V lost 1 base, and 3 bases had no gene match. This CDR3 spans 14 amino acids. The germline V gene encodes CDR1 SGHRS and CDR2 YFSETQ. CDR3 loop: CASSLRQGDTEAFF. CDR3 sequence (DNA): TGCGCCAGCAGCTTGCGACAGGGTGACACTGAAGCTTTCTTT. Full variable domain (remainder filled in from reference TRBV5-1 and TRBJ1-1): KAGVTQTPRYLIKTRGQQVTLSCSPISGHRSVSWYQQTPGQGLQFLFEYFSETQRNKGNFPGRFSGRQFSNSRSEMNVSTLELGDSALYLCASSLRQGDTEAFFGQGTRLTVV.